This T cell receptor beta chain was sequenced for a study of neurological immune-mediated disorders. Study results and caveats: A possible signature appeared as one related-CDR3 cluster, in which phylogenetic grouping placed the repertoires of 18 of 34 multiple sclerosis patients.

This clonotype has a count of ten or more. Its antigen is not identified. Looked up from germline, CDR1 is MNHNS and CDR2 is SASEGT. Trimming took off 2 bases at V and 2 bases at J, with 7 bases between the two ends. The CDR3 extends over 14 amino acids. One entry per CDR3 protein, called by TCRdb with MiXCR from the 5' RACE reads. This table holds roughly 9,800 distinct CDR3 sequences, approximately 24% found once. The sequence was collected from a woman aged 40-49 years with multiple sclerosis. The chain is built from TRBV6-1 and TRBJ1-5; no clear D. Specimen: CD8+ T cells from blood. CDR3 DNA sequence: TGTGCCAGCAGTGAACGGAGGCGCAATCAGCCCCAGCATTTT. Residues: CASSERRRNQPQHF.